This record looks at one T cell receptor beta chain sequence and its context. This entry is derived from a study of blood T cell repertoires in COVID-19. On the study more broadly: The samples span acute and convalescent COVID-19 from the United States, Italy and Spain. T cells, B-cell-depleted T cells, or PBMCs provided the cDNA or gDNA that served as material.

The germline V gene has CDR1 SEHNR and CDR2 FQNEAQ (reference sequence). V was shortened by 1 base and J by 6 bases, with 10 bases between the two germline ends. This CDR3 contains 13 residues. The assay was immunoSEQ multiplex PCR, and TCRdb's table has in-frame clones only and misses some. The sample includes approximately 140,000 clones, about 80% of them seen just once. This TCR derives from a man in his forties with active or convalescent COVID-19. V is TRBV7-9 and J is TRBJ2-7; maybe TRBD1 (6 bases). Sequenced sample: peripheral blood. The CDR3 bases are TGTGCCAGCAGCTTAGAGATAGGGGGCGAGCAGTACTTC. The encoded protein is CASSLEIGGEQYF.